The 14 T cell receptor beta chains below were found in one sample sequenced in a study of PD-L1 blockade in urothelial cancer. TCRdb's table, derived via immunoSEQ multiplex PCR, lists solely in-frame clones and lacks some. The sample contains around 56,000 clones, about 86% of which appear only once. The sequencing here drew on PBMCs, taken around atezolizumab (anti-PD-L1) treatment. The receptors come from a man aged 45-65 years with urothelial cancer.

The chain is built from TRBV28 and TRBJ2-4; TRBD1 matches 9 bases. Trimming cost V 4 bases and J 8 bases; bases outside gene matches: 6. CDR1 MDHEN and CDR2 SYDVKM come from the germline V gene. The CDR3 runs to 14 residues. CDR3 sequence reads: CASSSPGQGDIQYF. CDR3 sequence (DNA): TGTGCCAGCAGTTCTCCGGGACAGGGAGACATTCAGTACTTC.

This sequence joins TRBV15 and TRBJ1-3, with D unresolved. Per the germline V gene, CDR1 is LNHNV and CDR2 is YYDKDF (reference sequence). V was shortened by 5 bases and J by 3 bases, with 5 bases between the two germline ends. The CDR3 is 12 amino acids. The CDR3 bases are TGTGCCACCAGCTTAGTTGGAAACACCATATATTTT. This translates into CATSLVGNTIYF.

The DNA for the CDR3 is TGCGCCAGCAGCACAGGACAGGGGAACTATGGCTACACCTTC. Encoded protein: CASSTGQGNYGYTF. J is TRBJ1-2 and V is TRBV4-1, with 9 bases aligning to TRBD1. Germline CDR1 is MGHRA and CDR2 is YSYEKL. V shed 5 bases, J shed 2 bases, and the junction held 3 bases outside the gene matches. The CDR3 runs to 14 residues.

This CDR3 reads CASSPREGDTQYF. CDR3 nucleotide sequence: TGTGCCAGCAGCCCTCGGGAGGGAGATACGCAGTATTTT. This chain joins TRBV4-2 and TRBJ2-3; 8 bases align to TRBD2. Germline V gene data show CDR1 as LGHNA and CDR2 as YNFKEQ. J gave up 5 bases and V 4 bases, and 2 bases lay outside the gene matches. The CDR3 contains 13 residues.

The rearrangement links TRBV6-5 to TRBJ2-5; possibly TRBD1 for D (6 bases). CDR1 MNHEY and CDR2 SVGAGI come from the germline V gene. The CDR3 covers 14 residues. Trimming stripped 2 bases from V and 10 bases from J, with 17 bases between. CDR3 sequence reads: CASSYDLHQGNQYF. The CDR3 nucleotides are TGTGCCAGCAGTTACGACTTACATCAGGGGAACCAGTACTTC.

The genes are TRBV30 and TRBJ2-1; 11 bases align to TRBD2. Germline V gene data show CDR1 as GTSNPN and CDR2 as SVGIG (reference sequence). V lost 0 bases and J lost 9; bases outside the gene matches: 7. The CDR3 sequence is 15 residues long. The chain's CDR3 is CAWSVLAGGDSEQFF. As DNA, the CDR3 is TGTGCCTGGAGTGTTTTAGCGGGAGGGGACTCTGAGCAGTTCTTC. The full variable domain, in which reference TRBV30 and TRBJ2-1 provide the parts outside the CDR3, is SQTIHQWPATLVQPVGSPLSLECTVEGTSNPNLYWYRQAAGRGLQLLFYSVGIGQISSEVPQNLSASRPQDRQFILSSKKLLLSDSGFYLCAWSVLAGGDSEQFFGPGTRLTVL.

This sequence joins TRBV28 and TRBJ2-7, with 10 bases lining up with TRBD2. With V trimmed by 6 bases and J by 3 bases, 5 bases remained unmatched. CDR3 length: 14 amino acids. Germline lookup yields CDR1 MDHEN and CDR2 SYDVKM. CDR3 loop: CASSSSGRFYEQYF. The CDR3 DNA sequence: TGTGCCAGCAGCTCTAGCGGGAGATTCTACGAGCAGTACTTC.

The CDR3 region has the DNA TGTGCCAGCAGCTTAGGTAGGAGCTCCTACAATGAGCAGTTCTTC. Translation: CASSLGRSSYNEQFF. The chain employs TRBV11-3 and TRBJ2-1; no clear D. Germline V gene data show CDR1 as SGHNT and CDR2 as YENEEA. V dropped 1 base and J dropped 0 bases, with 7 bases sitting between them. This CDR3 has 15 amino acids.

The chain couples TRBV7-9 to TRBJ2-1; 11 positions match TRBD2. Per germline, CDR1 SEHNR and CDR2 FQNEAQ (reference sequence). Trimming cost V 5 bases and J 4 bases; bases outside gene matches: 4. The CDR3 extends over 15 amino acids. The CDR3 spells CASSQTSGAYNEQFF. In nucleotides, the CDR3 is TGTGCCAGCAGCCAGACTAGCGGGGCTTACAATGAGCAGTTCTTC.

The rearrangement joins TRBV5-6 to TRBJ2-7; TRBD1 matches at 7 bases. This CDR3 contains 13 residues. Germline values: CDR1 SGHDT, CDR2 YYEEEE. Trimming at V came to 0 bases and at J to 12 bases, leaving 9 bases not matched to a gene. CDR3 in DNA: TGTGCCAGCAGCTTGGCTCAGGGGGTTTCCGGGTACTTC. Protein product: CASSLAQGVSGYF.

CDR3 DNA: TGTGCCAGCGCAGGGGGTGCCACGAAATATGGAACCCAGTACTTC. Translating it yields CASAGGATKYGTQYF. The genes are TRBV27 and TRBJ2-5; 7 nucleotides line up with TRBD1. The germline V gene encodes CDR1 MNHEY and CDR2 SMNVEV (reference sequence). Trimming removed 8 bases from V and 8 bases from J; junction bases left unmatched: 17. This CDR3 is 15 amino acids long.

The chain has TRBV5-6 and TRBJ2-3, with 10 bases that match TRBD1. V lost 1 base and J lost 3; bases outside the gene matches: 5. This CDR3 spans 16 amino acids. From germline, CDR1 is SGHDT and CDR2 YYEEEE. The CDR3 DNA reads TGTGCCAGCAGCTTGTTTCGGACAGGGGGAACAGATACGCAGTATTTT. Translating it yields CASSLFRTGGTDTQYF. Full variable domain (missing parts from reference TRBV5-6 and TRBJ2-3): DAGVTQSPTHLIKTRGQQVTLRCSPKSGHDTVSWYQQALGQGPQFIFQYYEEEERQRGNFPDRFSGHQFPNYSSELNVNALLLGDSALYLCASSLFRTGGTDTQYFGPGTRLTVL.

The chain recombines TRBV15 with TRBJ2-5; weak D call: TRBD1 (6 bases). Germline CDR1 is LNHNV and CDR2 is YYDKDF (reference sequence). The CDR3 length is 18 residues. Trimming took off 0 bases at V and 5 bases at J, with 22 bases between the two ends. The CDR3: CATSRDRYEMGAKETQYF. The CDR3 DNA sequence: TGTGCCACCAGCAGAGATCGTTACGAAATGGGGGCAAAGGAGACCCAGTACTTC.

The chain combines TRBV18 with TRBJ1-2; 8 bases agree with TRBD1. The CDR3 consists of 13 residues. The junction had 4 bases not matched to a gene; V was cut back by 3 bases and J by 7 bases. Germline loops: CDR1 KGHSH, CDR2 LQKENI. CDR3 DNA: TGTGCCAGCTCACCCCTGGACAGGGCTGGCTACACCTTC. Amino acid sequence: CASSPLDRAGYTF. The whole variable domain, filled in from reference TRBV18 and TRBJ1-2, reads NAGVMQNPRHLVRRRGQEARLRCSPMKGHSHVYWYRQLPEEGLKFMVYLQKENIIDESGMPKERFSAEFPKEGPSILRIQQVVRGDSAAYFCASSPLDRAGYTFGSGTRLTVV.